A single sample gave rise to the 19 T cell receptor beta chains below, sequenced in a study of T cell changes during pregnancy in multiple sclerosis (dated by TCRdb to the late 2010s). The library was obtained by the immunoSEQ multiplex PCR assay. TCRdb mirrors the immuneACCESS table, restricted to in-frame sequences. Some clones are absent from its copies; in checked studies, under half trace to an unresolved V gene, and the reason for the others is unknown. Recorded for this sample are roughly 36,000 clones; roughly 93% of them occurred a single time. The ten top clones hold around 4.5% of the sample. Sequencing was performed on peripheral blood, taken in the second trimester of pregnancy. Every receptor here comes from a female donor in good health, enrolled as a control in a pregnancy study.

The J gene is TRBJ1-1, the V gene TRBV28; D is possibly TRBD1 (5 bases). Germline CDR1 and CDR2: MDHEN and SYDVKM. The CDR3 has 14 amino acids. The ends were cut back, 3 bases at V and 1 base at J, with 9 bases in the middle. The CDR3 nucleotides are TGTGCCAGCAGTTTCCGGGGGGGGAACACTGAAGCTTTCTTT. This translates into CASSFRGGNTEAFF.

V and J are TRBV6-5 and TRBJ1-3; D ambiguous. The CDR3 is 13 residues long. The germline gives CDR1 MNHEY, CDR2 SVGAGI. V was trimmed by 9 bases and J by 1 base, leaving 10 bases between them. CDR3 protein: CASCRTSGNTIYF. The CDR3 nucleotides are TGTGCCAGTTGCCGTACTTCTGGAAACACCATATATTTT.

CDR3 protein: CASTATGASSYNEQFF. The CDR3 nucleotides are TGTGCCAGCACCGCGACAGGGGCGAGCTCCTACAATGAGCAGTTCTTC. This chain links TRBV28 with TRBJ2-1; 8 nucleotides match TRBD1. Germline V lookup: CDR1 MDHEN, CDR2 SYDVKM. The V gene end was trimmed by 7 bases and the J gene end by 0 bases; junction bases not matched to a gene: 8. This CDR3 is built from 16 residues.

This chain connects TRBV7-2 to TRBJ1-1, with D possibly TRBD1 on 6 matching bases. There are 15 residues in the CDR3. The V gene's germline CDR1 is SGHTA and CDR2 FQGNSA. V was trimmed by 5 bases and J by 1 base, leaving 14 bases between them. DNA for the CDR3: TGTGCCAGCAGCCCGCCCGGCAGGGGGAACACTGAAGCTTTCTTT. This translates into CASSPPGRGNTEAFF.

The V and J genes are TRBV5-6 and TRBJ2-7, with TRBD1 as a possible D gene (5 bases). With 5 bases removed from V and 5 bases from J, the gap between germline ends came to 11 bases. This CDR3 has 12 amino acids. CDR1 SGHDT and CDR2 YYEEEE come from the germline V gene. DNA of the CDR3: TGTGCCAGCAGTTACCCCAGGGACGAGCAGTACTTC. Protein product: CASSYPRDEQYF.

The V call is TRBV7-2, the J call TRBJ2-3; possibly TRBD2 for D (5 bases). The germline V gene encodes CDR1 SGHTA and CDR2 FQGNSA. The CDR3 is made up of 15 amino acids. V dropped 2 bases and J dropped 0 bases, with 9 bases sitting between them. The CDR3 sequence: CASSLWTPSTDTQYF. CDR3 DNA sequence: TGTGCCAGCAGCTTATGGACTCCTAGCACAGATACGCAGTATTTT. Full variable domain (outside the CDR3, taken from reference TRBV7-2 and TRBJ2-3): GAGVSQSPSNKVTEKGKDVELRCDPISGHTALYWYRQSLGQGLEFLIYFQGNSAPDKSGLPSDRFSAERTGGSVSTLTIQRTQQEDSAVYLCASSLWTPSTDTQYFGPGTRLTVL.

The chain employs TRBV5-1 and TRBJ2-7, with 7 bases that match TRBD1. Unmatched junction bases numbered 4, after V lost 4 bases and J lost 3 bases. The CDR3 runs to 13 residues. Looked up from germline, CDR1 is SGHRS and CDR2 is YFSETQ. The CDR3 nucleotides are TGCGCCAGCAGCCCGGGACAGTTCTACGAGCAGTACTTC. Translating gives CASSPGQFYEQYF. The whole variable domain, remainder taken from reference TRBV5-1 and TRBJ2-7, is KAGVTQTPRYLIKTRGQQVTLSCSPISGHRSVSWYQQTPGQGLQFLFEYFSETQRNKGNFPGRFSGRQFSNSRSEMNVSTLELGDSALYLCASSPGQFYEQYFGPGTRLTVT.

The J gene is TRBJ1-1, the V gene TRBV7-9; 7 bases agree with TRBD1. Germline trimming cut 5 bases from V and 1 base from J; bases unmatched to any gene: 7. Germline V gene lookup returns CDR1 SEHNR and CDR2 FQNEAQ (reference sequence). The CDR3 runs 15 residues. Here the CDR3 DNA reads TGTGCCAGCAGCGGAGAGACAGGGCGGAACACTGAAGCTTTCTTT. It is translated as CASSGETGRNTEAFF.

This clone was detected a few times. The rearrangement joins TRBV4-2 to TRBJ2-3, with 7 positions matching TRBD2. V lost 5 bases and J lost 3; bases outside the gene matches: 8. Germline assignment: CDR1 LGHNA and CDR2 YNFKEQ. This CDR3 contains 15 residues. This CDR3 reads CASSSGRVETDTQYF. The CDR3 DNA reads TGTGCCAGCAGCTCGGGGAGGGTTGAGACAGATACGCAGTATTTT.

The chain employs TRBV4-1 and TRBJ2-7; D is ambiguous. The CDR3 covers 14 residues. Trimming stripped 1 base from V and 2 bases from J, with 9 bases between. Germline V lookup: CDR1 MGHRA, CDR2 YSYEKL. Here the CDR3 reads CASSQATRAYEQYF. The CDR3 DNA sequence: TGCGCCAGCAGCCAAGCGACCCGGGCCTACGAGCAGTACTTC.

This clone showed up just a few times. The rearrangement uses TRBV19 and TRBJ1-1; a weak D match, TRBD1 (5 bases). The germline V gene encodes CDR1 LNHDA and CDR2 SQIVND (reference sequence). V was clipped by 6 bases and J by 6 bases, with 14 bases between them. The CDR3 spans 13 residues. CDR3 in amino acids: CASSPGETAEAFF. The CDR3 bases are TGTGCCAGTAGCCCGGGGGAGACGGCTGAAGCTTTCTTT.

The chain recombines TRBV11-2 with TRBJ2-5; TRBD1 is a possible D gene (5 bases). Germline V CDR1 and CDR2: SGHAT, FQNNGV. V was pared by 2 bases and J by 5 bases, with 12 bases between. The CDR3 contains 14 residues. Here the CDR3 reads CASSLLAGKETQYF. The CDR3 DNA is TGTGCCAGCAGCTTATTGGCAGGGAAGGAGACCCAGTACTTC.

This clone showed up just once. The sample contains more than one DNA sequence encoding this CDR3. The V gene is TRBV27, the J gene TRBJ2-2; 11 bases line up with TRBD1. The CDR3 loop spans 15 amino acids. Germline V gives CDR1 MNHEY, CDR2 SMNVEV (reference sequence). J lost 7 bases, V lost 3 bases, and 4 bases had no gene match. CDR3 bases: TGTGCCAGCAGTTTTGGGACAGGGGGTATCGGGGAGCTGTTTTTT. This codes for CASSFGTGGIGELFF.

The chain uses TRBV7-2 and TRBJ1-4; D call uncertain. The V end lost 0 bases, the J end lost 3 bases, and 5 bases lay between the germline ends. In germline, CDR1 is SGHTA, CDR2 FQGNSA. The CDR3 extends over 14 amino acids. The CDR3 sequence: CASSLASPNEKLFF. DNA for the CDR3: TGTGCCAGCAGCTTAGCGAGTCCTAATGAAAAACTGTTTTTT.

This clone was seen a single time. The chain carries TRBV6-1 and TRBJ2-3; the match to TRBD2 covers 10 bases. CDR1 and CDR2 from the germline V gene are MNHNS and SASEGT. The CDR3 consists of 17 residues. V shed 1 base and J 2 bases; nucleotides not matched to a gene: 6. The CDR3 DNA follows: TGTGCCAGCAGTGAAGGACTAGCGGGCCACTACACAGATACGCAGTATTTT. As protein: CASSEGLAGHYTDTQYF.

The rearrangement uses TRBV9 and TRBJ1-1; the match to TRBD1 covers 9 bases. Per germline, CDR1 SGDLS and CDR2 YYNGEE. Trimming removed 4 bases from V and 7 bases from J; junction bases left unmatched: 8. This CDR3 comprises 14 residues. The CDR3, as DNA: TGTGCCAGCAGCCGTCTACAGGGGGCGAGTGAAGCTTTCTTT. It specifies CASSRLQGASEAFF.

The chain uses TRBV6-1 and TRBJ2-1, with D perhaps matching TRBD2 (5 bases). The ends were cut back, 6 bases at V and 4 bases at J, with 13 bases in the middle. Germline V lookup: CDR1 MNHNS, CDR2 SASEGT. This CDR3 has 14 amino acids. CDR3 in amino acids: CASSADGEYNEQFF. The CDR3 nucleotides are TGTGCCAGCAGCGCAGACGGGGAATACAATGAGCAGTTCTTC.

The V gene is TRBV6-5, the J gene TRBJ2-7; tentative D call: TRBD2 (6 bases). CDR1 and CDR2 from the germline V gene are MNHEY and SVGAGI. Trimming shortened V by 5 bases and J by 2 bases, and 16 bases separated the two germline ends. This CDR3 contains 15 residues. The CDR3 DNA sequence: TGTGCCAGCAGTCCGCGGGGCCCGAGGCCCTACGAGCAGTACTTC. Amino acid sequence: CASSPRGPRPYEQYF.

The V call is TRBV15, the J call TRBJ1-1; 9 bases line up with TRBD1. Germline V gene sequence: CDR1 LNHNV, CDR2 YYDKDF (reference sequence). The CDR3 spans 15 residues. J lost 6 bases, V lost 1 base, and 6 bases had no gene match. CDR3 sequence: CATSRGRTGVAEAFF. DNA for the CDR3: TGTGCCACCAGCAGAGGAAGGACAGGGGTGGCTGAAGCTTTCTTT.